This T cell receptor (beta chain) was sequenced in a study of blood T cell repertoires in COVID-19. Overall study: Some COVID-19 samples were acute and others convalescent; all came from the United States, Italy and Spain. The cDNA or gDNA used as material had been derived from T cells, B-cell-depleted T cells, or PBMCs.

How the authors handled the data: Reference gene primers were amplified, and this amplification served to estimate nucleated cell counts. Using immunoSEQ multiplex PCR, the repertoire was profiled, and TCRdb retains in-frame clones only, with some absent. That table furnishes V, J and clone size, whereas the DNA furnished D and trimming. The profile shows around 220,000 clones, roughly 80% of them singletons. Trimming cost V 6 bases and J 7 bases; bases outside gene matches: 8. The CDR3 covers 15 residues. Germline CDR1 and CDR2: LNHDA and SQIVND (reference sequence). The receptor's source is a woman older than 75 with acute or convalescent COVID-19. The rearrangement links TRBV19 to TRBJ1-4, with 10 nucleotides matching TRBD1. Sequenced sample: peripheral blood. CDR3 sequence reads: CASRRDRGRVEKLFF. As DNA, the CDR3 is TGTGCCAGTAGGCGTGACAGGGGGCGAGTTGAAAAACTGTTTTTT.